Described below is a single T cell receptor (beta chain) sequence and its context. Antigen unknown. The data were obtained in a study of T cells after posttransplantation cyclophosphamide. The assay was immunoSEQ multiplex PCR, and TCRdb's table has in-frame clones only and misses some. This table has 51,000 or so clones, approximately 94% appearing once. Points from the study as a whole: Donor CD8+ memory clones often dominated recipient blood repertoires at later times. TRB overlap between skin or GI tissue T cells and blood was limited. Recipient CMV seropositivity and CMV reactivation strongly tracked TRB clonality.

This clonotype originated in a woman aged 25-40 years in good health and a related stem cell transplant donor. Sequenced material: PBMCs.

The CDR3 DNA reads as TGTGCCAGCAGTCTAGACCAGAGCTCCTATAATTCACCCCTCCACTTT. This gives the protein CASSLDQSSYNSPLHF. The chain combines TRBV7-2 with TRBJ1-6; D gene unclear. Trimming removed 6 bases at V and 0 bases at J, with 12 bases between. Germline values: CDR1 SGHTA, CDR2 FQGNSA. The CDR3 runs 16 residues.